This TCR beta chain was retrieved from a study of early T cells in non-severe SARS-CoV-2 infection. Across the study: Alpha and beta chains were unpaired, from unsorted whole-blood bulk RNA.

In the library, individual cDNA molecules carried attached unique molecular identifiers. MiXCR was run by TCRdb on the 5' RACE reads, yielding one entry per CDR3 protein. The table includes about 76,000 distinct CDR3 sequences, less than 20% detected once. This clonotype appeared a few times. What it binds is unknown. Findings and limits, study-wide: The VDJdb matching leaned toward anti-spike CD8 responses and overlooked private and CD4 specificities.

Sequencing was performed on whole blood. This TCR came from an adult who was a healthcare worker with PCR-confirmed SARS-CoV-2 infection or an uninfected control (not recorded which).

CDR3 in amino acids: CASSFPGERQPQHF. CDR3 nucleotides: TGTGCCAGCAGTTTCCCAGGGGAACGTCAGCCCCAGCATTTT. The chain is built from TRBV6-6 and TRBJ1-5; a possible D gene is TRBD1 (6 bases). Germline V lookup: CDR1 MNHNY, CDR2 SVGAGI (reference sequence). Trimming pared 4 bases from V and 6 bases from J, leaving 13 bases between. The CDR3 covers 14 residues.